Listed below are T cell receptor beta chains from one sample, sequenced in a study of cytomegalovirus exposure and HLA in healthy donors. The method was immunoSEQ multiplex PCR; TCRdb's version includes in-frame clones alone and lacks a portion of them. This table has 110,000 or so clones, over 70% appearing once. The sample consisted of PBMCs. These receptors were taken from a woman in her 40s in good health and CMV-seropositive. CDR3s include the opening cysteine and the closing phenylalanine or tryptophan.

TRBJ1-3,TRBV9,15,CASSASGTVGNTIYF
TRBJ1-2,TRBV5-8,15,CASSLQGASIYGYTF
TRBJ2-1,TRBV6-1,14,CASSEGVSGNEQFF
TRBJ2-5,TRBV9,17,CASSEGLAGEGVETQYF
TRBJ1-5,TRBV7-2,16,CASSLEGWYSNQPQHF
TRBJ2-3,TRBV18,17,CASSPQGGGLSTDTQYF
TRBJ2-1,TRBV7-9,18,CASSPHTGTGSSYNEQFF
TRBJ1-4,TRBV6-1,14,CASQNSGGGEKLFF
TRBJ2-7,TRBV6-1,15,CASREPDRGQYEQYF
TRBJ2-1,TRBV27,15,CASSGIAGRNNEQFF
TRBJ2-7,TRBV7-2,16,CASSFSRDSASYEQYF
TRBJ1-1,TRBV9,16,CASSVESTGFRTEAFF
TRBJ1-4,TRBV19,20,CASSIQRTGDGVATNEKLFF
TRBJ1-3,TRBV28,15,CASSLIRGNGNTIYF
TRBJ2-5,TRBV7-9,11,CASSSQETQYF
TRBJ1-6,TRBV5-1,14,CASSLGTGGVPLHF
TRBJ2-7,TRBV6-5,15,CASSYSKSGSYEQYF
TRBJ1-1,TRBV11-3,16,CASSLDGGQGERRAFF
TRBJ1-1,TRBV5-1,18,CASSLTPQGARRNTEAFF
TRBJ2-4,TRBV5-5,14,CASSFTGDVDIQYF
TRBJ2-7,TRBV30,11,CAWIDSYEQYF
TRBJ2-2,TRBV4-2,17,CASSQDFLAANTGELFF
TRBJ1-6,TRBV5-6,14,CASSRYARKGALWF
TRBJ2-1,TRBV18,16,CASSLTLAGGGNEQFF